This section outlines one T cell receptor beta chain sequence together with its context. Treatment described: preoperative locoregional IRX-2 cytokine immunotherapy. Samples came from a phase Ib trial of preoperative locoregional IRX-2 cytokine immunotherapy. CDR1 LNHDA and CDR2 SQIVND come from the germline V gene (reference sequence). The CDR3 spans 12 residues. The ends were cut back, 3 bases at V and 9 bases at J, with 6 bases in the middle. The sample belongs to a study of preoperative IRX-2 immunotherapy in early breast cancer. TCRdb's table, derived via immunoSEQ multiplex PCR, lists solely in-frame clones and lacks some. The sample shows some 19,000 clones, 70% to 90% of them seen only once.

The specimen comprised lymph node tissue, sampled after IRX-2 immunotherapy. The clonotype comes from a human donor with breast cancer. J is TRBJ1-6 and V is TRBV19; a possible D gene is TRBD1 (6 bases). This chain's CDR3 is CASSIRGSPLHF. CDR3 coding DNA: TGTGCCAGTAGTATCAGGGGTTCACCCCTCCACTTT.